The sequence of this T cell receptor beta chain was determined in a study of T cell responses to AZD1222 COVID-19 vaccine. Notes on the study in general: Among the donors, most were white British and more were female, and clonal diversity was possibly underestimated.

Profiled with immunoSEQ multiplex PCR; TCRdb holds only in-frame clones, not every one. There are roughly 100,000 clones in the sample; 90% occur only once, and approximately 1.2% lies in the top ten. The CDR3 contains 18 residues. Trimming removed 6 bases from V and 7 bases from J; junction bases left unmatched: 18. The germline CDR1 and CDR2 sequences are MNHEY and SMNVEV (reference sequence). This clone was counted a single time. Its matching antigen is unknown. V is TRBV27 and J is TRBJ1-6; 7 bases are shared with TRBD1. The receptor comes from an adult in good health. The source material was peripheral blood, sampled on day 0 of AZD1222 vaccination. CDR3 bases: TGTGCCAGCAGCCAGATCAGGGGGTCCGGGACAGAAAATTCACCCCTCCACTTT. Amino acids: CASSQIRGSGTENSPLHF.